This T cell receptor (beta chain) was identified in a study of metastatic and nonmetastatic thyroid tumors. Study-wide context: From malignant and benign thyroid patients, repertoires in blood and in tumor or nodule tissue were compared.

Germline CDR1 and CDR2: SGHRS and YFSETQ. The CDR3 runs to 14 residues. Unmatched junction bases numbered 2, after V lost 4 bases and J lost 2 bases. MiXCR reprocessed the PCR reads for TCRdb. In the table there are some 21,000 clones, 20% to 30% of which are singletons. With regard to this clone: The antigen is unknown.

Study-level findings and limits: Reported TCR beta diversity, measured in blood and tumor, was significantly higher for malignant thyroid tumors than for benign nodules.

Each patient went into thyroid surgery without having received any treatment. This clonotype was obtained from a male donor with papillary thyroid cancer or a benign thyroid nodule (not recorded which). Some clones in this sample may be carry-over from other donors' samples. What was sequenced was blood. The V call is TRBV5-1, the J call TRBJ2-2, with TRBD2 matching over 7 bases. DNA for the CDR3: TGCGCCAGCAGCGGCGGGGGAAACACCGGGGAGCTGTTTTTT. It specifies CASSGGGNTGELFF.